The 7 T cell receptor beta chains below come from one sample, sequenced in a study of cytomegalovirus exposure and HLA in healthy donors. With 60 Vbeta and 13 Jbeta primers, the PCR was carried out. The protocol was immunoSEQ multiplex PCR, while the TCRdb copy is restricted to in-frame clones and leaves out a portion. The top ten hold about 5.2% of the sample, which has approximately 110,000 clones, 60% to 85% seen once. Sequencing was done on a sample of PBMCs. The source is a female donor in good health and CMV-seropositive.

The rearrangement links TRBV5-1 to TRBJ1-1, with D maybe TRBD1 (6 bases). V was clipped by 3 bases and J by 0 bases, with 12 bases between them. CDR3 size: 15 residues. In germline, CDR1 is SGHRS, CDR2 YFSETQ. The chain's CDR3 is CASSSSTGLNTEAFF. The CDR3 bases are TGCGCCAGCAGCTCTTCGACAGGATTGAACACTGAAGCTTTCTTT.

This clone has just a few counts. V usage is TRBV7-8 and J usage is TRBJ1-2, with 8 positions matching TRBD1. CDR3 length: 16 amino acids. Germline loops: CDR1 SGHVS, CDR2 FQNEAQ. The V gene end was trimmed by 0 bases and the J gene end by 7 bases; junction bases not matched to a gene: 10. CDR3 region: CASSLARGTGVSGYTF. The CDR3 bases are TGTGCCAGCAGCTTAGCTCGCGGGACAGGAGTGAGTGGCTACACCTTC.

J is TRBJ1-2 and V is TRBV29-1, with D perhaps TRBD1 (6 bases). Germline values: CDR1 SQVTM, CDR2 ANQGSEA. This CDR3 contains 14 residues. V shed 5 bases and J shed 1 base, with 14 bases lying between them. CDR3 amino acids: CSVSILQGNYGYTF. The DNA of the CDR3 is TGCAGCGTTTCCATTCTACAGGGTAACTATGGCTACACCTTC.

This clone came up once. This chain connects TRBV18 to TRBJ2-5; TRBD2 matches 10 bases. Germline CDR1 KGHSH, CDR2 LQKENI. Germline trimming cut 5 bases from V and 1 base from J; bases unmatched to any gene: 7. The CDR3 length is 16 residues. The CDR3 DNA is TGTGCCAGCTCATCTTGGACTAGCGGATTCCAAGAGACCCAGTACTTC. This translates into CASSSWTSGFQETQYF.

The chain carries TRBV4-3 and TRBJ2-1; 8 bases match TRBD2. The V gene's germline CDR1 is LGHNA and CDR2 YSLEER. CDR3 length: 16 residues. The V gene end was trimmed by 0 bases and the J gene end by 4 bases; junction bases not matched to a gene: 5. CDR3 sequence reads: CASSQDPGGGYNEQFF. In DNA, the CDR3 is TGCGCCAGCAGCCAAGATCCCGGCGGGGGGTACAATGAGCAGTTCTTC.

A remark on this clone: Other DNA sequences from this sample encode an identical CDR3 as well. This chain links TRBV30 with TRBJ1-5; 7 bases are shared with TRBD1. V gave up 0 bases and J gave up 4 bases; unmatched junction bases: 6. The CDR3 runs to 15 residues. Germline V gene sequence: CDR1 GTSNPN, CDR2 SVGIG (reference sequence). The CDR3 nucleotides are TGTGCCTGGAGTGTAAGGGCCAGGGGGAATCAGCCCCAGCATTTT. Its translation: CAWSVRARGNQPQHF.

This chain links TRBV12-5 with TRBJ2-7, with D perhaps TRBD2 (5 bases). Germline V gene lookup returns CDR1 LGHNT and CDR2 FRNRAP. The CDR3 runs 15 residues. V lost 1 base and J lost 2, with 12 bases in between. CDR3 amino acids: CASGLGRQRTYEQYF. DNA for the CDR3: TGTGCTAGTGGTTTGGGTCGGCAGCGGACCTACGAGCAGTACTTC.